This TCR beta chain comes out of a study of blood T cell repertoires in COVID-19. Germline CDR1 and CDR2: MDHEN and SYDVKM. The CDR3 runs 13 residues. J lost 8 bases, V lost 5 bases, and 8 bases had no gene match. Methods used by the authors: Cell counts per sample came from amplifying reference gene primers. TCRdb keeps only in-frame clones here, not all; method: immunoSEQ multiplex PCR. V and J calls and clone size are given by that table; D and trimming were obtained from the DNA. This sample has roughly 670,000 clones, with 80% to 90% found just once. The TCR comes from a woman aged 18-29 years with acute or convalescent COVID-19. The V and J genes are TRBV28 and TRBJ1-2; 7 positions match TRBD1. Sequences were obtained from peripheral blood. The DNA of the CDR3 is TGTGCCAGCAGTCCGACAGGGAGAAGGGGCTACACCTTC. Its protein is CASSPTGRRGYTF.